The source of this T cell receptor (beta chain) is a study of T-cell reconstitution after alpha-beta-depleted transplantation in children. CDR1 is DFQATT, CDR2 SNEGSKA, per germline (reference sequence). The CDR3 sequence is 11 residues long. The V end lost 1 base, the J end lost 4 bases, and 4 bases lay between the germline ends. Unique molecular identifiers tagged the TCRbeta library. TCRdb reprocessed the PCR reads via MiXCR and lists one record per CDR3 protein. The sample contains approximately 250,000 distinct CDR3 sequences, 25% of which appear only once. The table lists this clonotype with a few counts.

The J gene is TRBJ2-5, the V gene TRBV20-1; D gene uncertain. The sample consisted of PBMCs, taken before TCRalphabeta/CD19-depleted stem cell transplant. The receptor was isolated from a girl aged 2-10 years with Fanconi anemia, due to receive a stem cell transplant. The CDR3 nucleotides are TGCAGTGCTAGAGTCGCAGAGACCCAGTACTTC. This codes for CSARVAETQYF.